This TCR beta chain was sequenced during a study of graft-versus-host responses after intestinal transplantation. Graft-derived tissue was subjected to processing to liberate intraepithelial and lamina propria lymphocytes. This table comes from immunoSEQ multiplex PCR, and its TCRdb copy is limited to in-frame clones, with some not included. Here the sample spans about 13,000 clones, around 70% being singletons. Germline loops: CDR1 GTSNPN, CDR2 SVGIG (reference sequence). The CDR3 sequence is 13 residues long. V gave up 0 bases and J gave up 1 base, with 6 bases separating them. The material was ileum tissue, obtained 16 days after intestinal transplant. The sequence was obtained from a human patient who received an intestinal transplant, so some T cells may come from the graft donor. The V gene is TRBV30, the J gene TRBJ2-5; D unresolved. This CDR3 reads CAWSVQFQETQYF. The DNA for the CDR3 is TGTGCCTGGAGTGTTCAATTCCAAGAGACCCAGTACTTC.